What follows are 8 T cell receptor beta chains derived from one specimen sequenced in a study of CXCR3-negative and CXCR3-positive naive CD8 T cells. General study results and limits: More hydrophobic TRB CDR3s were found in CXCR3-positive naive cells than in CXCR3-negative naive cells.

TRB cDNA was prepared as libraries by UMI-labeled 5' RACE. Reprocessing the 5' RACE reads, TCRdb reports a single entry for every CDR3 protein and omits DNA. The sample includes under 150,000 distinct CDR3 sequences. No antigen has been assigned to these receptors. What was sequenced was naive CXCR3+ CD8+ T cells from blood. Subset described: CD45RO-CCR7+CD27+CD95- naive CD8+ T cells expressing CXCR3 (TNR3+). The receptor source for this set is a human donor in good health. Some clones in this sample may be carry-over from other donors' samples.

This sequence joins TRBV7-6 and TRBJ2-7; TCRdb lists TRBD1, though no DNA is available to test this call. CDR1 is SGHVS, CDR2 FNYEAQ, per germline. This CDR3 region has 13 residues. The CDR3 loop reads CASSFHRADEQYF.

The chain is built from TRBV7-2 and TRBJ2-7; TCRdb gives TRBD1 as the D gene, but with no DNA this cannot be confirmed. CDR3 size: 15 residues. The germline V gene encodes CDR1 SGHTA and CDR2 FQGNSA. The CDR3 sequence: CASSSRGESLYEQYF.

This chain links TRBV15 with TRBJ2-3; absent DNA, TCRdb's TRBD1 call cannot be checked. Germline lookup yields CDR1 LNHNV and CDR2 YYDKDF (reference sequence). This CDR3 is built from 16 residues. The CDR3 region is CATSSGTNSRTDTQYF.

V usage is TRBV5-1 and J usage is TRBJ2-2; checking the TCRdb D call of TRBD2 is not possible without DNA. CDR3 length equals 16 residues. In germline, CDR1 is SGHRS, CDR2 YFSETQ. CDR3 region: CASSPASWQGGGELFF.

This chain connects TRBV29-1 to TRBJ2-7; the TCRdb call, TRBD1, lacks DNA for checking. Germline CDR1 SQVTM, CDR2 ANQGSEA. The CDR3 contains 14 residues. The CDR3 spells CSVEGTGDHAEQYF.

The gene calls are TRBV29-1 and TRBJ2-1; TCRdb's assignment of TRBD2 cannot be checked, as there is no DNA. This CDR3 is built from 14 residues. Germline CDR1 is SQVTM and CDR2 is ANQGSEA. The CDR3 is CSLPRGGLPNEQFF.

The V and J genes are TRBV20-1 and TRBJ2-7; TCRdb designates TRBD2, a call that cannot be tested without DNA. Germline values: CDR1 DFQATT, CDR2 SNEGSKA (reference sequence). This CDR3 is built from 20 residues. The CDR3 protein is CSARGLAGGPITASADEQYF.

The chain is built from TRBV9 and TRBJ2-5; TCRdb outputs TRBD1, but without DNA this stays unchecked. The CDR3 spans 16 residues. Germline values: CDR1 SGDLS, CDR2 YYNGEE. CDR3 amino acids: CASSAPKLTGEETQYF.